These 8 T cell receptor beta chains were all obtained from the same sample, sequenced in a study of cytomegalovirus exposure and HLA in healthy donors. A multiplex PCR was run with 60 Vbeta primers and 13 Jbeta primers. Profiling relied on immunoSEQ multiplex PCR, and the TCRdb table lists in-frame clones only, not all of them. The table shows 95,000 to 150,000 clones, with about 80% occurring only once. Input material: PBMCs. Receptors originate from a man aged 30 to 39 in good health and CMV-seropositive.

This clone was picked up one time. V is TRBV27 and J is TRBJ2-1; 12 positions match TRBD2. The length of the CDR3 is 15 residues. The germline CDR1 and CDR2 sequences are MNHEY and SMNVEV (reference sequence). After removal of 5 bases from V and 8 bases from J, the junction contained 7 bases not matched to a gene. DNA for the CDR3: TGTGCCAGCAGTCCTCTAGCGGGAGGGCCTCATGAGCAGTTCTTC. Translation gives CASSPLAGGPHEQFF.

V and J are TRBV27 and TRBJ2-7; TRBD2 matches at 8 bases. The CDR3 loop spans 14 amino acids. Germline lookup yields CDR1 MNHEY and CDR2 SMNVEV (reference sequence). V lost 3 bases and J lost 0; bases outside the gene matches: 1. The CDR3 region has the DNA TGTGCCAGCAGTTTTAGCGGGACCTCCTACGAGCAGTACTTC. Translated: CASSFSGTSYEQYF.

V and J are TRBV5-6 and TRBJ2-3, with a weak D call TRBD2 (6 bases). The CDR3 has 16 residues. The germline V and J ends were trimmed by 6 bases and 2 bases, with 19 bases remaining between them. Germline V gene sequence: CDR1 SGHDT, CDR2 YYEEEE. CDR3 residues: CASTPRRDLYTDTQYF. The CDR3 DNA reads as TGTGCCAGCACCCCCCGAAGGGACTTATACACAGATACGCAGTATTTT.

The chain joins TRBV7-2 to TRBJ2-7; D perhaps matches TRBD2 (7 bases). This CDR3 contains 15 residues. The germline gives CDR1 SGHTA, CDR2 FQGNSA. Trimming pared 7 bases from V and 3 bases from J, leaving 19 bases between. The DNA of the CDR3 is TGTGCCAGCACCACACTCGGGGGGCCATTCTACGAGCAGTACTTC. It specifies CASTTLGGPFYEQYF.

This chain links TRBV19 with TRBJ1-1, with D perhaps TRBD1 (5 bases). CDR1 is LNHDA and CDR2 is SQIVND in the germline V gene (reference sequence). V was cut by 10 bases and J by 4 bases, with 16 bases left in between. The CDR3 totals 13 residues. The CDR3: CATHAGVGTEAFF. The CDR3 DNA sequence: TGTGCCACCCATGCGGGGGTTGGCACTGAAGCTTTCTTT.

Only a few counts were recorded for this clone. The chain combines TRBV20-1 with TRBJ1-1; TRBD1 matches 7 bases. CDR3 length: 11 residues. J gave up 6 bases and V 7 bases, and 5 bases lay outside the gene matches. Looked up from germline, CDR1 is DFQATT and CDR2 is SNEGSKA (reference sequence). This CDR3 is CSERGQAEAFF. CDR3 coding DNA: TGCAGTGAAAGGGGGCAGGCTGAAGCTTTCTTT.

The genes are TRBV27 and TRBJ2-7, with TRBD2 matching 7 bases. Germline V gene sequence: CDR1 MNHEY, CDR2 SMNVEV (reference sequence). This CDR3 spans 13 amino acids. Unmatched junction bases numbered 5, after V lost 3 bases and J lost 6 bases. The CDR3 loop is CASSFQGEGEQYF. CDR3 bases: TGTGCCAGCAGTTTTCAAGGGGAGGGCGAGCAGTACTTC.

This chain joins TRBV27 and TRBJ2-7, with a possible D match to TRBD2 (7 bases). The length of the CDR3 is 15 residues. Trimming removed 8 bases from V and 2 bases from J, with 19 bases in between. Germline V gene lookup returns CDR1 MNHEY and CDR2 SMNVEV (reference sequence). CDR3 DNA sequence: TGTGCCAGCTCCGGGGGGCGACAGTTAACCTACGAGCAGTACTTC. As protein: CASSGGRQLTYEQYF.